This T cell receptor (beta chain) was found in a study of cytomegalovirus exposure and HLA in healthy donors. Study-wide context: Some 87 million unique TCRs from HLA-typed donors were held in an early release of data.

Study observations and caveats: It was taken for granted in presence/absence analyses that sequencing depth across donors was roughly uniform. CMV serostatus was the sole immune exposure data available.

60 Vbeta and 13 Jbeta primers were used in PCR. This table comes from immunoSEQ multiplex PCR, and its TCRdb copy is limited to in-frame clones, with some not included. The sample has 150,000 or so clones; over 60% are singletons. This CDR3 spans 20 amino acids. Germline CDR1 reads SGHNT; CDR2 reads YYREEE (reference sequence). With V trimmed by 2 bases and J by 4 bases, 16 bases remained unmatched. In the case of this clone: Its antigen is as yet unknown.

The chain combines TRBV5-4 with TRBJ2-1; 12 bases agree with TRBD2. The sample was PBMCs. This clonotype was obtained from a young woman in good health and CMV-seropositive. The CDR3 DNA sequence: TGTGCCAGCAGCTTAACTAGGACTAGCGGGACAACGCAACTATACAATGAGCAGTTCTTC. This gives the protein CASSLTRTSGTTQLYNEQFF.